The clone carrying this T cell receptor (beta chain) was seen many times. Its specificity is unknown. V was clipped by 6 bases and J by 7 bases; unmatched bases: 5. Looked up from germline, CDR1 is MNHEY and CDR2 is SMNVEV (reference sequence). This CDR3 has 12 amino acids. The study enrolled patients aged 18 to 65 with newly diagnosed hyperthyroidism of under 2 months' duration. This specimen comes from a study of T cells in Graves' hyperthyroidism and ophthalmopathy. Study at large: At the time of initial diagnosis and before any treatment, peripheral blood was collected.

Study outcomes and limitations: Before onset, by a median of approximately 6.2 months, the model predicted ophthalmopathy.

TCR beta CDR3 sequences were amplified from RNA transcripts. An initial round of RT-PCR targeting the TCR CDR3 relied on the HTBI primer set. TCRdb processed the multiplex PCR reads anew with MiXCR; each CDR3 protein has one entry. This sample carries more than 600,000 distinct CDR3 sequences, about 17% of them seen once, and the ten largest clones take roughly 8%. The chain joins TRBV27 to TRBJ1-1, with 7 bases fitting TRBD1. Sequencing used blood. The source of this sequence is a man between 18 and 35 years old with Graves' hyperthyroidism. The CDR3 bases are TGTGCCAGCAGCACCCGGGACAGTGAAGCTTTCTTT. Its translation: CASSTRDSEAFF.